In this sample, the clone carrying this T cell receptor delta chain turned up many times. This sample also contains other DNA sequences that code for the same CDR3. The data derive from a study of gamma-delta T cells after stem cell transplantation. V lost 2 bases to trimming and J lost 0 bases, with 12 bases between them. From germline, CDR1 is GEAIGNYY and CDR2 EKD. The CDR3 covers 15 residues. TCRdb reran clone calling via CATT on the RT-PCR reads. The data show around 16,000 delta-chain clones, with 9.4% seen just once and approximately 62% held by the top ten. This clonotype originated in a human donor. It is not recorded whose cells these are; they may come from a transplant donor. The sequenced sample was gamma-delta T cells. This rearrangement joins TRDV2 to TRDJ1; D unclear. The CDR3 DNA reads TGTGCCTGTGACAAGGTGGGAGTATACACCGATAAACTCATCTTT. Protein sequence: CACDKVGVYTDKLIF.